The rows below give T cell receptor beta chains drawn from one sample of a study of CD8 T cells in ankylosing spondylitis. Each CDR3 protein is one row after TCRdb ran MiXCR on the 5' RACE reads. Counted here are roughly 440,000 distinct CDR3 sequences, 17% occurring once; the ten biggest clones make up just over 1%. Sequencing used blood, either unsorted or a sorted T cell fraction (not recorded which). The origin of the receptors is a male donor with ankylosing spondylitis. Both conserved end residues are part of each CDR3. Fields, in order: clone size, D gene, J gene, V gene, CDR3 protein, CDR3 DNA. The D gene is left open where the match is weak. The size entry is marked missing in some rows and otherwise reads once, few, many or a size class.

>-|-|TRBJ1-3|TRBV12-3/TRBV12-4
CASSPTGISGNTIYF
TGTGCCAGCAGCCCTACAGGTATTTCTGGAAACACCATATATTTT
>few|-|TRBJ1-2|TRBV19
CASSPNRETNYGYTF
TGTGCCAGTAGCCCAAACAGGGAAACTAACTATGGCTACACCTTC
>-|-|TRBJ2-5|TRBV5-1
CASSLEAVQETQYF
TGCGCCAGCAGCTTGGAGGCAGTGCAAGAGACCCAGTACTTC
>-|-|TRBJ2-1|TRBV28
CASSLLTGLVSYNEQFF
TGTGCCAGCAGTCTCCTAACGGGCTTAGTTTCCTACAATGAGCAGTTCTTC
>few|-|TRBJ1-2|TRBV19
CASSPRRDGNYGYTF
TGTGCCAGTAGTCCCCGAAGGGATGGAAACTATGGCTACACCTTC
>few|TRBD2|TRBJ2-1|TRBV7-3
CASSPTSGSLNEQFF
TGTGCCAGCAGCCCGACTAGCGGGAGTCTTAATGAGCAGTTCTTC
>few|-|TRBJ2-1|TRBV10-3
CAISESAGFSYNEQFF
TGTGCCATCAGTGAGTCCGCAGGCTTTTCCTACAATGAGCAGTTCTTC
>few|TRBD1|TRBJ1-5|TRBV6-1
CASSGDSTSNQPQHF
TGTGCCAGCAGTGGGGACAGTACGAGCAATCAGCCCCAGCATTTT
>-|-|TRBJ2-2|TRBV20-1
CSAPRAGTNTGELFF
TGCAGTGCTCCGAGGGCAGGCACGAACACCGGGGAGCTGTTTTTT
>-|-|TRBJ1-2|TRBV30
CAWRREGDGYTF
TGTGCCTGGAGGCGAGAGGGGGATGGCTACACCTTC
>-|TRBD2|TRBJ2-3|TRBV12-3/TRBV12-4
CASSLSSGGSDTQYF
TGTGCCAGCAGTTTATCTAGCGGGGGCTCGGATACGCAGTATTTT
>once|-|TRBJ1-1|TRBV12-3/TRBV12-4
CASTTGETEAFF
TGTGCCAGCACCACTGGGGAAACTGAAGCTTTCTTT
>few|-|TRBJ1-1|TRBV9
CASSVDGRENTEAFF
TGTGCCAGCAGCGTAGATGGTAGGGAGAACACTGAAGCTTTCTTT
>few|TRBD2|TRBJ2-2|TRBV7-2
CASSLGSSGGPGELFF
TGTGCCAGCAGCTTAGGGTCTAGCGGGGGGCCTGGGGAGCTGTTTTTT
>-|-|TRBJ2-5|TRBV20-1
CSAAPPGYETQYF
TGCAGTGCTGCCCCTCCGGGCTACGAGACCCAGTACTTC
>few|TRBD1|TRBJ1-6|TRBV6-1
CASSRTGDYNSPLHF
TGTGCCAGCAGCCGGACAGGGGATTATAATTCACCCCTCCACTTT
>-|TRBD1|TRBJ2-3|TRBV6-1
CASRAGGRDTQYF
TGTGCCAGCAGGGCAGGGGGCAGAGATACGCAGTATTTT
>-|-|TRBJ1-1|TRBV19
CASSPAQGWKLMNTEAFF
TGTGCCAGTAGTCCAGCCCAGGGATGGAAATTAATGAACACTGAAGCTTTCTTT
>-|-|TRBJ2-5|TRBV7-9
CASSSGTPLPQETQYF
TGTGCCAGCAGCTCCGGGACCCCCCTCCCCCAAGAGACCCAGTACTTC
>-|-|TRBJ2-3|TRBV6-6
CASSSDPDTQYF
TGTGCCAGCAGTTCGGACCCAGATACGCAGTATTTT
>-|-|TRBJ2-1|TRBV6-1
CASSEFDYNEQFF
TGTGCCAGCAGTGAATTCGATTACAATGAGCAGTTCTTC
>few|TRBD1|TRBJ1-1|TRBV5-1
CASTEQGYTEAFF
TGCGCCAGCACCGAACAGGGGTACACTGAAGCTTTCTTT
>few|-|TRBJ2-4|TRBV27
CASSIGQIAKNIQYF
TGTGCCAGCAGTATCGGACAGATAGCCAAAAACATTCAGTACTTC
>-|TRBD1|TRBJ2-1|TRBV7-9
CASSPRQGLAGDEQFF
TGTGCCAGCAGCCCCAGACAGGGTCTCGCAGGGGATGAGCAGTTCTTC
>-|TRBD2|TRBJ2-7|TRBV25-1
CASRGTSGRARLLEQYF
TGTGCCAGCAGAGGGACTAGCGGGAGGGCCCGTCTACTAGAGCAGTACTTC
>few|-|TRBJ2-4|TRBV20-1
CSASPLGGMNIQYF
TGCAGTGCTAGCCCCCTAGGGGGGATGAACATTCAGTACTTC
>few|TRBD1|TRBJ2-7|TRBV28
CASSRGQGAHEQYF
TGTGCCAGCAGCCGAGGACAGGGGGCACACGAGCAGTACTTC
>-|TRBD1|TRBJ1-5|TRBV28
CASSPSDRDTQPQHF
TGTGCCAGCAGTCCCTCGGACAGGGATACTCAGCCCCAGCATTTT
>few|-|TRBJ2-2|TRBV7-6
CASSLGVRSTYHGELFF
TGTGCCAGCAGCTTAGGAGTTCGTAGTACCTACCACGGGGAGCTGTTTTTT
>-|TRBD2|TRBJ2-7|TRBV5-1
CASSPGLAVKYYEQYF
TGCGCCAGCAGCCCGGGTCTAGCGGTAAAGTACTACGAGCAGTACTTC
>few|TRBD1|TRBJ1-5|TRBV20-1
CSARHGGQGMDQPQHF
TGCAGTGCTAGACATGGGGGACAGGGGATGGATCAGCCCCAGCATTTT
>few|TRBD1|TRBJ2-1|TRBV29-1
CSVGDRGNEQFF
TGCAGCGTTGGCGACAGGGGCAATGAGCAGTTCTTC
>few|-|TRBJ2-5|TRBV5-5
CASSSTTGRAETQYF
TGTGCCAGCAGCTCTACGACAGGCCGAGCGGAGACCCAGTACTTC
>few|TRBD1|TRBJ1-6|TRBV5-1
CASSWGDRGRPSPLHF
TGCGCCAGCAGCTGGGGGGACAGGGGGCGGCCGTCACCCCTCCACTTT
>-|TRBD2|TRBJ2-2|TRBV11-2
CASSLFGTSGRRTAGELFF
TGTGCCAGCAGCTTATTTGGGACTAGCGGGAGGAGGACGGCCGGGGAGCTGTTTTTT
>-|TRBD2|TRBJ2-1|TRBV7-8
CASRRTSGKFSNEQFF
TGTGCCAGCAGACGGACTAGCGGGAAATTTTCCAATGAGCAGTTCTTC
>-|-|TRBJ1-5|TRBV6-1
CASANNIGNQPQHF
TGTGCCAGCGCGAACAATATCGGCAATCAGCCCCAGCATTTT
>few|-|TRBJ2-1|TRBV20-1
CSVGRGLGEQFF
TGCAGTGTAGGAAGGGGTTTGGGTGAGCAGTTCTTC
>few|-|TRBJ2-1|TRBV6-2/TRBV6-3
CASRVSGGRNEQFF
TGTGCCAGCAGAGTATCCGGGGGCCGCAATGAGCAGTTCTTC
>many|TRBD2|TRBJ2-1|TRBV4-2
CASSQDRGSGGYYNEQFF
TGTGCCAGCAGCCAAGATCGCGGTAGCGGGGGTTACTACAATGAGCAGTTCTTC
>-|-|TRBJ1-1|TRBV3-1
CASSQDLGGRGAFF
TGTGCCAGCAGCCAAGATCTGGGGGGGCGTGGGGCTTTCTTT
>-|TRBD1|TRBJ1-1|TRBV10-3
CAISDRQGGGMNTEAFF
TGTGCCATCAGTGACCGACAGGGGGGTGGGATGAACACTGAAGCTTTCTTT
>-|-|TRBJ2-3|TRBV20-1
CSARGSGGGTDTQYF
TGCAGTGCTAGAGGAAGCGGAGGTGGCACAGATACGCAGTATTTT
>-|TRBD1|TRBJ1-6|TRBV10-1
CASSSGQGTSPLHF
TGCGCCAGCAGCTCGGGACAGGGGACTTCACCCCTCCACTTT
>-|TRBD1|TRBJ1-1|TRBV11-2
CASSLGRDRLLAF
TGTGCCAGCAGCTTAGGCCGGGACAGACTTTTGGCTTTT
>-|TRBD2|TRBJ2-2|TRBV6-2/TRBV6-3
CASTPGRAWNTGELFF
TGTGCCAGCACCCCCGGGAGGGCTTGGAACACCGGGGAGCTGTTTTTT
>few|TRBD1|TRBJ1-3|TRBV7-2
CASSFTGVDSGNTIYF
TGTGCCAGCAGCTTCACAGGGGTAGACTCTGGAAACACCATATATTTT
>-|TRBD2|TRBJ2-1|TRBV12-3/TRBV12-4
CASRLTSGTLNEQFF
TGTGCCAGCAGGCTCACTAGCGGGACGCTCAATGAGCAGTTCTTC
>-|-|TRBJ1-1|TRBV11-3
CASRGYNTEAFF
TGTGCCAGCAGAGGATACAACACTGAAGCTTTCTTT
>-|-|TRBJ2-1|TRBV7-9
CASSLSQGGIHNEQFF
TGTGCCAGCAGCTTATCACAGGGGGGGATCCACAATGAGCAGTTCTTC
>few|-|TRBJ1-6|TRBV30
CAWSVPGNSPLHF
TGTGCCTGGAGTGTCCCCGGTAATTCACCCCTCCACTTT
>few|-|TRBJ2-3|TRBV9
CASSDPPGGRTDTQYF
TGTGCCAGCAGCGACCCCCCAGGGGGGAGGACAGATACGCAGTATTTT
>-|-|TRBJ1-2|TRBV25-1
CASSEWPGRPNYGYTF
TGTGCCAGCAGTGAATGGCCGGGGCGTCCAAACTATGGCTACACCTTC